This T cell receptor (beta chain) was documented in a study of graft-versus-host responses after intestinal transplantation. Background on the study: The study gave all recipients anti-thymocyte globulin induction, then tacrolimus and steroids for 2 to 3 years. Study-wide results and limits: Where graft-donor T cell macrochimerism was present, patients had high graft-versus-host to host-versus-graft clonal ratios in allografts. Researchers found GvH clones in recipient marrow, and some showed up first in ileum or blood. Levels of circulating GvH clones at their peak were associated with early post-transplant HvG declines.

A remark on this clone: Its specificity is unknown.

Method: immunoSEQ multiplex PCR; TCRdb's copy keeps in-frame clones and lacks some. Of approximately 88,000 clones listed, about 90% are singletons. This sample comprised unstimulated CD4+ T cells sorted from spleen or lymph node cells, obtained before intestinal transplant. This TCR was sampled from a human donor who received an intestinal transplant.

CDR3 in amino acids: CASSVDTSYNSPLHF. The CDR3, as DNA: TGTGCCAGCAGTGTCGACACCTCCTATAATTCACCCCTCCACTTT. This chain joins TRBV25-1 and TRBJ1-6; D remains unclear. CDR3 size: 15 residues. In germline, CDR1 is MGHDK, CDR2 SYGVNS. Deletions cut 4 bases from V and 0 bases from J, with 7 bases between.